Shown below are 21 T cell receptor beta chains from a single sample sequenced in a study of T cell repertoires in aging, cancer and after chemotherapy. Multiplex touch-down PCR with TRB-A/B primers amplified rearranged V-D-J TRB sequences. TCRdb reprocessed the multiplex PCR reads via MiXCR and lists one record per CDR3 protein. The sample includes approximately 9,700 distinct CDR3 sequences, roughly 37% of them seen just once. Peripheral blood genomic DNA, not sorted cells or RNA, was the template. Sequencing was done on a sample of blood. The receptors derive from a human donor in good health.

The chain links TRBV12-3 or TRBV12-4 to TRBJ2-3; D not certain. The ends were cut back, 1 base at V and 0 bases at J, with 8 bases in the middle. CDR3 size: 15 residues. Written as DNA, the CDR3 is TGTGCCAGCAGTTTAGGGCGAGCTAGCACAGATACGCAGTATTTT. Translating gives CASSLGRASTDTQYF.

This clonotype is labeled as medium-sized (0.01 to 0.1%). V is TRBV6-5 and J is TRBJ2-5; D possibly corresponds to TRBD1 (6 bases). Germline-derived CDR1 and CDR2 are MNHEY and SVGAGI. CDR3 length: 15 amino acids. Trimming pared 5 bases from V and 7 bases from J, leaving 20 bases between. The CDR3 coding sequence is TGTGCCAGCAGTCCCCGGGACACGCCTGTTTGGACCCAGTACTTC. Its protein is CASSPRDTPVWTQYF.

This sequence joins TRBV12-3 or TRBV12-4 and TRBJ2-1; D is uncertain. Between the trimmed V and J ends, which lost 6 bases and 4 bases, there was a span of 10 bases. The CDR3 has 13 amino acids. CDR3 residues: CASSPDTYNEQFF. CDR3 coding DNA: TGTGCCAGCAGCCCCGACACGTACAATGAGCAGTTCTTC.

A note on this clonotype: This may arise from a read error, as a much more abundant clone is one base away. V is TRBV29-1 and J is TRBJ2-5; perhaps TRBD1 as D (5 bases). The germline CDR1 and CDR2 sequences are SQVTM and ANQGSEA. The CDR3 totals 14 residues. The V and J ends lost 0 bases and 5 bases respectively, with 13 bases between them. The CDR3 DNA reads TGCAGCGTTGAAGAAGTCAGGGTAGGGGAGACCCAGTACTTC. This codes for CSVEEVRVGETQYF.

This clonotype was seen a handful of times. The chain combines TRBV6-5 with TRBJ2-7; 8 bases align to TRBD1. The CDR3 is 12 residues long. Germline values: CDR1 MNHEY, CDR2 SVGAGI. Trimming at V came to 5 bases and at J to 5 bases, leaving 2 bases not matched to a gene. The CDR3 region is CASSRTGNEQYF. CDR3 sequence (DNA): TGTGCCAGCAGTCGGACAGGGAACGAGCAGTACTTC.

V gene TRBV7-9 combines with J gene TRBJ2-7; weak D call: TRBD2 (5 bases). This CDR3 comprises 15 residues. Trimming shortened V by 5 bases and J by 4 bases, and 18 bases separated the two germline ends. Germline CDR1 and CDR2: SEHNR and FQNEAQ (reference sequence). In DNA, the CDR3 is TGTGCCAGCAGCCATTTAGGATACGGGGAGTACGAGCAGTACTTC. It encodes CASSHLGYGEYEQYF.

This rearrangement joins TRBV6-2 or TRBV6-3 to TRBJ2-7, with 10 positions matching TRBD1. Germline V gives CDR1 MNHEY, CDR2 SVGEGT. V lost 4 bases to trimming and J lost 5 bases; unmatched junction nucleotides: 8. This CDR3 has 15 residues. CDR3 region: CASSFGTGANHEQYF. CDR3 nucleotides: TGTGCCAGCAGTTTCGGGACAGGGGCGAACCACGAGCAGTACTTC.

In this sample, this clonotype is medium-sized (0.01 to 0.1%). The CDR3: CASSIGPGQVGYEQYF. In DNA form, the CDR3 reads TGTGCCAGTAGTATAGGCCCGGGACAGGTGGGCTACGAGCAGTACTTC. The chain is built from TRBV19 and TRBJ2-7; 8 bases align to TRBD1. With V trimmed by 1 base and J by 3 bases, 8 bases remained unmatched. The germline gives CDR1 LNHDA, CDR2 SQIVND (reference sequence). This CDR3 contains 16 residues.

V gene TRBV11-2 combines with J gene TRBJ2-3; weak D call: TRBD2 (5 bases). The germline V gene encodes CDR1 SGHAT and CDR2 FQNNGV. V lost 5 bases to trimming and J lost 2 bases, with 14 bases between them. CDR3 size: 15 residues. The DNA for the CDR3 is TGTGCCAGCAGCCCGAACCAGCGGCCCACAGATACGCAGTATTTT. Translating it yields CASSPNQRPTDTQYF.

Here the CDR3 DNA reads TGTGCCAGTAGTCCCCTCCAGAACACCGGGGAGCTGTTTTTT. Protein product: CASSPLQNTGELFF. This chain joins TRBV19 and TRBJ2-2; D unresolved. Trimming took off 5 bases at V and 1 base at J, with 8 bases between the two ends. The germline V gene encodes CDR1 LNHDA and CDR2 SQIVND (reference sequence). The CDR3 sequence is 14 residues long.

The genes are TRBV27 and TRBJ2-3; unclear D gene. The CDR3 is made up of 14 amino acids. The germline CDR1 and CDR2 sequences are MNHEY and SMNVEV (reference sequence). Trimming shortened V by 3 bases and J by 1 base, and 8 bases separated the two germline ends. CDR3 DNA sequence: TGTGCCAGCAGTTTCGGCAGCCGCACAGATACGCAGTATTTT. Translation gives CASSFGSRTDTQYF.

The chain couples TRBV6-1 to TRBJ1-1; D is undetermined. CDR3 length: 12 amino acids. V lost 3 bases and J lost 4, with 6 bases in between. Germline V gene lookup returns CDR1 MNHNS and CDR2 SASEGT. CDR3 in DNA: TGTGCCAGCAGTGACGGGGTCACTGAAGCTTTCTTT. Translating it yields CASSDGVTEAFF.

Concerning this clonotype: A much larger clone differs from this one at a single base, so this may be a read error. V gene TRBV29-1 combines with J gene TRBJ2-1; TRBD1 or TRBD2 may be the D gene (6 bases each). Germline V gene sequence: CDR1 SQVTM, CDR2 ANQGSEA. This CDR3 is 13 amino acids long. CDR3 nucleotides: TGCAGCGTGAAGTGGGGGGCGTACAATAAGCAGTTCTTC. Amino acids: CSVKWGAYNKQFF.

There are a few counts of this clonotype. V and J are TRBV15 and TRBJ2-7; 9 bases agree with TRBD2. This CDR3 spans 15 amino acids. V lost 2 bases, J lost 2 bases, and 4 bases stayed unmatched. The germline CDR1 and CDR2 sequences are LNHNV and YYDKDF (reference sequence). Here the CDR3 DNA reads TGTGCCACCAGCAGAACTAGCGGGTCTCCCTACGAGCAGTACTTC. It yields the protein CATSRTSGSPYEQYF.

The J gene is TRBJ1-3, the V gene TRBV7-9, with 9 bases aligning to TRBD1. The CDR3 is made up of 14 amino acids. Germline CDR1 is SEHNR and CDR2 is FQNEAQ (reference sequence). V gave up 4 bases and J gave up 7 bases; unmatched junction bases: 5. CDR3 nucleotides: TGTGCCAGCAGCTCGAACAGGGGGCTGAACACCATATATTTT. This codes for CASSSNRGLNTIYF.

The rearrangement links TRBV30 to TRBJ1-6, with D maybe TRBD1 (5 bases). Per germline, CDR1 GTSNPN and CDR2 SVGIG (reference sequence). Between the trimmed V and J ends, which lost 6 bases and 4 bases, there was a span of 10 bases. The CDR3 length is 13 residues. The CDR3 spells CACTGNYNSPLHF. The CDR3 nucleotides read TGTGCCTGCACAGGCAATTATAATTCACCCCTCCACTTT.

The chain is built from TRBV7-2 and TRBJ2-7; TRBD2 agrees at 7 bases. The CDR3 loop spans 13 amino acids. The V gene's germline CDR1 is SGHTA and CDR2 FQGNSA. Trimming at V came to 4 bases and at J to 1 base, leaving 1 base not matched to a gene. The CDR3 loop is CASSSSGSYEQYF. The CDR3, as DNA: TGTGCCAGCAGCTCTAGCGGATCCTACGAGCAGTACTTC.

This CDR3 reads CASSHPGLNTGELFF. CDR3 nucleotide sequence: TGCGCCAGCAGCCACCCAGGTTTGAACACCGGGGAGCTGTTTTTT. This chain links TRBV5-1 with TRBJ2-2, with D unresolved. Germline loops: CDR1 SGHRS, CDR2 YFSETQ. Trimming left V 4 bases short and J 1 base short, with 11 bases between. The CDR3 extends over 15 amino acids.

The chain carries TRBV19 and TRBJ2-3; 9 nucleotides match TRBD2. Losses at the gene ends were 4 bases for V and 2 bases for J; bases not matched to a gene: 22. Germline-derived CDR1 and CDR2 are LNHDA and SQIVND (reference sequence). The CDR3 runs to 21 residues. Here the CDR3 DNA reads TGTGCCAGTAGTAAGGTAGGGGGCGAACTAGCGGGCCGTACGAACACAGATACGCAGTATTTT. Amino acid sequence: CASSKVGGELAGRTNTDTQYF.

This clonotype has only a few counts. The chain employs TRBV5-5 and TRBJ2-7; 9 positions match TRBD1. The germline V gene has CDR1 SGHKS and CDR2 YYEKEE (reference sequence). The CDR3 is 15 residues long. The junction had 7 bases not matched to a gene; V was cut back by 4 bases and J by 2 bases. The CDR3 here is CASSKDRGVPYEQYF. The CDR3 bases are TGTGCCAGCAGCAAAGACAGGGGGGTCCCCTACGAGCAGTACTTC. The whole variable domain, remainder taken from reference TRBV5-5 and TRBJ2-7, is DAGVTQSPTHLIKTRGQQVTLRCSPISGHKSVSWYQQVLGQGPQFIFQYYEKEERGRGNFPDRFSARQFPNYSSELNVNALLLGDSALYLCASSKDRGVPYEQYFGPGTRLTVT.

This chain connects TRBV5-6 to TRBJ2-2; D is undetermined. V shed 0 bases and J shed 0 bases, with 6 bases lying between them. This CDR3 spans 15 amino acids. The germline CDR1 and CDR2 sequences are SGHDT and YYEEEE. The CDR3 coding sequence is TGTGCCAGCAGCTTGGTCCCAGCGAACACCGGGGAGCTGTTTTTT. As protein: CASSLVPANTGELFF.